These 9 T cell receptor beta chains originate from one sample sequenced in a study of T cell responses to AZD1222 COVID-19 vaccine. Sequencing was performed with immunoSEQ multiplex PCR; in TCRdb, only in-frame clones are kept and a portion is missing. This table has around 160,000 clones, about 91% appearing once. This sample comprised peripheral blood, obtained 28 days after the second AZD1222 dose. These receptors came from an adult who received the AZD1222 COVID-19 vaccine.

DNA of the CDR3: TGTGCCAGCAGTCCCCGGGGTGCTTCCTACGAGCAGTACTTC. Translated: CASSPRGASYEQYF. The chain links TRBV6-5 to TRBJ2-7, with D tentatively TRBD2 (5 bases). This CDR3 contains 14 residues. Germline loops: CDR1 MNHEY, CDR2 SVGAGI. Trimming cost V 5 bases and J 1 base, with 12 bases left between them.

This clone was counted a single time. V gene TRBV7-9 combines with J gene TRBJ2-1; the D is unclear. The CDR3 loop spans 12 amino acids. The germline V gene encodes CDR1 SEHNR and CDR2 FQNEAQ (reference sequence). The V and J ends lost 1 base and 5 bases respectively, with 3 bases between them. This CDR3 is CASSLGDNEQFF. DNA for the CDR3: TGTGCCAGCAGCTTAGGTGACAATGAGCAGTTCTTC.

V is TRBV7-3 and J is TRBJ2-6; D possibly matches TRBD1 or TRBD2 (5 bases each). CDR3 length: 17 amino acids. The V gene lost 1 base and the J gene lost 2 bases, with 12 bases spanning the gap. CDR1 SGHTA and CDR2 FQGTGA come from the germline V gene. The CDR3 coding sequence is TGTGCCAGCAGCTTAATTGGGGGTTCGGCTGGGGCCAACGTCCTGACTTTC. This gives the protein CASSLIGGSAGANVLTF.

This rearrangement joins TRBV19 to TRBJ1-1, with a possible D match to TRBD1 (5 bases). Trimming stripped 3 bases from V and 3 bases from J, with 8 bases between. The germline V gene has CDR1 LNHDA and CDR2 SQIVND (reference sequence). This CDR3 has 13 amino acids. The CDR3 reads CASSIGRDTEAFF. The CDR3 coding sequence is TGTGCCAGTAGTATTGGCAGGGACACTGAAGCTTTCTTT.

This chain uses TRBV2 with TRBJ2-3, with D perhaps TRBD2 (6 bases). This CDR3 region has 14 residues. With 1 base removed from V and 5 bases from J, the gap between germline ends came to 10 bases. Germline assignment: CDR1 SNHLY and CDR2 FYNNEI. CDR3 in amino acids: CASSEVRGGDTQYF. For the CDR3, the DNA is TGTGCCAGCAGTGAAGTTAGGGGAGGAGATACGCAGTATTTT. Based on the CDR3 plus reference TRBV2 and TRBJ2-3, the full variable domain is EPEVTQTPSHQVTQMGQEVILRCVPISNHLYFYWYRQILGQKVEFLVSFYNNEISEKSEIFDDQFSVERPDGSNFTLKIRSTKLEDSAMYFCASSEVRGGDTQYFGPGTRLTVL.

The V and J genes are TRBV10-3 and TRBJ2-4; 9 bases line up with TRBD2. The CDR3 spans 15 residues. After removal of 6 bases from V and 0 bases from J, the junction contained 3 bases not matched to a gene. CDR1 and CDR2 from the germline V gene are ENHRY and SYGVKD. CDR3: CAISAGGPAKNIQYF. The CDR3 DNA follows: TGTGCCATCAGCGCGGGGGGGCCAGCCAAAAACATTCAGTACTTC.

The chain uses TRBV15 and TRBJ2-1; D is ambiguous. Germline CDR1 reads LNHNV; CDR2 reads YYDKDF (reference sequence). The CDR3 is 16 residues long. V was shortened by 3 bases and J by 12 bases, with 24 bases between the two germline ends. CDR3 sequence reads: CATSSPGRVNNDGQFF. The DNA for the CDR3 is TGTGCCACCAGCAGCCCCGGACGTGTCAACAATGATGGGCAGTTCTTC. Full variable domain (missing parts from reference TRBV15 and TRBJ2-1): DAMVIQNPRYQVTQFGKPVTLSCSQTLNHNVMYWYQQKSSQAPKLLFHYYDKDFNNEADTPDNFQSRRPNTSFCFLDIRSPGLGDTAMYLCATSSPGRVNNDGQFFGPGTRLTVL.

This sequence joins TRBV30 and TRBJ1-1, with unresolved D. The CDR3 loop spans 17 amino acids. Trimming removed 4 bases at V and 1 base at J, with 22 bases between. CDR1 and CDR2 from the germline V gene are GTSNPN and SVGIG (reference sequence). The CDR3 DNA follows: TGTGCCTGGACCCCCCCTTGGAACAAAAGATCGAACACTGAAGCTTTCTTT. Translating gives CAWTPPWNKRSNTEAFF.

The V and J genes are TRBV9 and TRBJ2-5; 9 bases agree with TRBD1. The junction had 2 bases not matched to a gene; V was cut back by 0 bases and J by 2 bases. In germline, CDR1 is SGDLS, CDR2 YYNGEE. This CDR3 has 15 amino acids. The CDR3 region has the DNA TGTGCCAGCAGCGTAGACGGACAGGGGCAAGAGACCCAGTACTTC. Translated, it gives CASSVDGQGQETQYF.